The 27 T cell receptor beta chains listed next were all sequenced from one sample in a study of shared clonotypes between healthy human individuals. Produced via immunoSEQ multiplex PCR; TCRdb's table is partial and in-frame only. The repertoire holds 950,000 to 1,300,000 clones, with approximately 68% as singletons. The sample comprised memory CD4+ T cells sorted from blood. Regarding subset: CD45RA-negative fraction. The receptors originated from a man between 18 and 35 years old in good health.

The CDR3 here is CASSHRLTDTQYF. For the CDR3, the DNA is TGTGCCAGCAGCCACCGACTAACAGATACGCAGTATTTT. The V call is TRBV6-1, the J call TRBJ2-3; D is perhaps TRBD2 (5 bases). This CDR3 is built from 13 residues. Trimming cost V 6 bases and J 3 bases, with 10 bases left between them. Germline CDR1 and CDR2: MNHNS and SASEGT.

This rearrangement joins TRBV19 to TRBJ1-1; the D gene is possibly TRBD1 (5 bases). V lost 8 bases to trimming and J lost 0 bases, with 19 bases between them. This CDR3 has 16 residues. Germline CDR1 LNHDA, CDR2 SQIVND (reference sequence). The CDR3, as DNA: TGTGCCAGTGGGGACGGGAATTTACTTATGAACACTGAAGCTTTCTTT. It codes for CASGDGNLLMNTEAFF. The complete variable domain, with remaining parts taken from reference TRBV19 and TRBJ1-1, reads DGGITQSPKYLFRKEGQNVTLSCEQNLNHDAMYWYRQDPGQGLRLIYYSQIVNDFQKGDIAEGYSVSREKKESFPLTVTSAQKNPTAFYLCASGDGNLLMNTEAFFGQGTRLTVV.

This clone was observed a handful of times. The V gene is TRBV10-3, the J gene TRBJ2-5; 11 bases line up with TRBD2. The J segment lost 4 bases and the V segment lost 10 bases, leaving 11 bases of the junction unmatched. The CDR3 length is 15 residues. Per the germline V gene, CDR1 is ENHRY and CDR2 is SYGVKD. CDR3 amino acids: CATAPGLAVGETQYF. CDR3 sequence (DNA): TGTGCCACGGCACCGGGACTAGCGGTTGGAGAGACCCAGTACTTC.

This clone was observed a few times. The rearrangement uses TRBV2 and TRBJ1-2, with D unresolved. Germline CDR1 reads SNHLY; CDR2 reads FYNNEI. V shed 6 bases and J shed 8 bases, with 13 bases lying between them. The CDR3 covers 12 residues. The CDR3 protein is CASSPDHGGYTF. The CDR3, as DNA: TGTGCCAGCAGCCCGGATCATGGAGGCTACACCTTC.

This clone was observed a few times. The rearrangement links TRBV18 to TRBJ2-7; 7 nucleotides align to TRBD1. J gave up 11 bases and V 2 bases, and 6 bases lay outside the gene matches. The CDR3 contains 12 residues. Germline CDR1 and CDR2: KGHSH and LQKENI. The CDR3 loop reads CASSPDRDIEYF. The CDR3 DNA reads as TGTGCCAGCTCACCAGACAGGGACATTGAGTACTTC. Using reference TRBV18 and TRBJ2-7 for the parts outside the CDR3, the full variable domain is NAGVMQNPRHLVRRRGQEARLRCSPMKGHSHVYWYRQLPEEGLKFMVYLQKENIIDESGMPKERFSAEFPKEGPSILRIQQVVRGDSAAYFCASSPDRDIEYFGPGTRLTVT.

The V call is TRBV18, the J call TRBJ2-7; 8 bases fit TRBD2. The CDR3 contains 13 residues. Germline V gene sequence: CDR1 KGHSH, CDR2 LQKENI. Trimming cost V 8 bases and J 3 bases; bases outside gene matches: 6. CDR3 sequence reads: CASRAREGYEQYF. CDR3 coding DNA: TGTGCCAGCCGTGCCCGGGAGGGCTACGAGCAGTACTTC.

The gene calls are TRBV15 and TRBJ2-3; TRBD2 matches 13 bases. CDR1 LNHNV and CDR2 YYDKDF come from the germline V gene (reference sequence). J gave up 0 bases and V 3 bases, and 3 bases lay outside the gene matches. The CDR3 is made up of 17 amino acids. The CDR3 spells CATSSGTSGTSTDTQYF. The CDR3 nucleotides are TGTGCCACCAGCAGCGGGACTAGCGGGACTAGCACAGATACGCAGTATTTT.

The J gene is TRBJ2-2, the V gene TRBV29-1; the match to TRBD1 covers 8 bases. The germline CDR1 and CDR2 sequences are SQVTM and ANQGSEA. V was clipped by 4 bases and J by 6 bases; unmatched bases: 4. The CDR3 contains 13 residues. The CDR3 here is CSVGGTGPGELFF. In DNA form, the CDR3 reads TGCAGCGTTGGGGGGACAGGCCCCGGGGAGCTGTTTTTT.

This clone was counted a few times. The chain's CDR3 is CASSTVYNEQFF. The CDR3 DNA sequence: TGTGCCAGCTCGACAGTTTACAATGAGCAGTTCTTC. The chain combines TRBV2 with TRBJ2-1; TRBD1 is a possible D gene (5 bases). Germline assignment: CDR1 SNHLY and CDR2 FYNNEI. This CDR3 contains 12 residues. V was shortened by 8 bases and J by 4 bases, with 9 bases between the two germline ends.

The V gene is TRBV4-2, the J gene TRBJ2-7, with D possibly being TRBD1 (5 bases). V lost 6 bases to trimming and J lost 3 bases, with 18 bases between them. The CDR3 runs to 15 residues. From germline, CDR1 is LGHNA and CDR2 YNFKEQ. CDR3 DNA sequence: TGTGCCAGCAGATTTTCGCCCGACAGTAGCTACGAGCAGTACTTC. Translation: CASRFSPDSSYEQYF.

A note on this clone: At one end, the junction sequence differs from germline, possibly due to a read error. The chain employs TRBV7-7 and TRBJ2-5, with 8 bases that match TRBD2. Germline values: CDR1 SSHAT, CDR2 FNYEAQ (reference sequence). This CDR3 has 15 amino acids. CDR3 amino acids: CASSLAGGRQETQYF. CDR3 DNA: TGTGCTAGCAGCTTAGCTGGCGGGAGGCAAGAGACCCAGTACTTC.

The V and J genes are TRBV10-3 and TRBJ2-6; TRBD2 matches at 8 bases. The CDR3 is 17 residues long. CDR1 and CDR2 (germline): ENHRY, SYGVKD. With V trimmed by 11 bases and J by 0 bases, 12 bases remained unmatched. In DNA form, the CDR3 reads TGTGCCGCCCAGGATCCGCGGGAGGCCTCTGGGGCCAACGTCCTGACTTTC. It encodes CAAQDPREASGANVLTF.

The V gene is TRBV11-2, the J gene TRBJ2-3; 7 bases align to TRBD2. The CDR3 runs to 16 residues. Germline V CDR1 and CDR2: SGHAT, FQNNGV. The junction had 8 bases not matched to a gene; V was cut back by 1 base and J by 4 bases. The CDR3 coding sequence is TGTGCCAGCAGCTTAGGAGTTCGGGCGGGAGCAGATACGCAGTATTTT. Its protein product is CASSLGVRAGADTQYF. Filled out from reference TRBV11-2 and TRBJ2-3, the complete variable domain reads EAGVAQSPRYKIIEKRQSVAFWCNPISGHATLYWYQQILGQGPKLLIQFQNNGVVDDSQLPKDRFSAERLKGVDSTLKIQPAKLEDSAVYLCASSLGVRAGADTQYFGPGTRLTVL.

This rearrangement joins TRBV19 to TRBJ1-2; no reliable D call. The CDR3 length is 15 residues. Between the trimmed V and J ends, which lost 4 bases and 4 bases, there was a span of 16 bases. In germline, CDR1 is LNHDA, CDR2 SQIVND (reference sequence). The CDR3 DNA reads TGTGCCAGTAGTAGAATGTGGGCGACCTTCTATGGCTACACCTTC. Translation gives CASSRMWATFYGYTF.

The V gene is TRBV6-6, the J gene TRBJ1-6, with TRBD1 as a possible D gene (6 bases). Germline V lookup: CDR1 MNHNY, CDR2 SVGAGI (reference sequence). The V gene lost 7 bases and the J gene lost 5 bases, with 15 bases spanning the gap. This CDR3 has 15 residues. CDR3 loop: CASIGPGANNSPLHF. CDR3 sequence (DNA): TGTGCCAGCATTGGGCCAGGGGCTAATAATTCACCCCTCCACTTT.

Only a few counts were recorded for this clone. CDR3: CATLLVNTGELFF. The CDR3 nucleotides are TGTGCCACCCTTTTAGTAAACACCGGGGAGCTGTTTTTT. This rearrangement joins TRBV6-6 to TRBJ2-2, with D uncertain. Germline assignment: CDR1 MNHNY and CDR2 SVGAGI (reference sequence). With 10 bases removed from V and 2 bases from J, the gap between germline ends came to 11 bases. CDR3 length: 13 residues.

This chain links TRBV6-5 with TRBJ1-1; TRBD1 matches 7 bases. With 0 bases clipped from V and 1 base from J, the junction kept 5 bases outside the gene matches. Per germline, CDR1 MNHEY and CDR2 SVGAGI. There are 16 residues in the CDR3. The CDR3 DNA follows: TGTGCCAGCAGTTACTCGAGACAGGGATCGAACACTGAAGCTTTCTTT. It specifies CASSYSRQGSNTEAFF.

This clone came up once. The rearrangement uses TRBV4-1 and TRBJ1-3; no definite D call. With 1 base removed from V and 0 bases from J, the gap between germline ends came to 4 bases. This CDR3 has 14 amino acids. Germline V gene data show CDR1 as MGHRA and CDR2 as YSYEKL. CDR3 region: CASSQGDSGNTIYF. CDR3 nucleotide sequence: TGCGCCAGCAGCCAAGGGGACTCTGGAAACACCATATATTTT.

At least ten counts were recorded for this clone. The V gene is TRBV5-1, the J gene TRBJ2-1; 7 bases are shared with TRBD1. Germline loops: CDR1 SGHRS, CDR2 YFSETQ. The CDR3 has 15 residues. Losses at the gene ends were 4 bases for V and 1 base for J; bases not matched to a gene: 5. CDR3 sequence: CASSDGQVSYNEQFF. Here the CDR3 DNA reads TGCGCCAGCAGCGACGGACAGGTTTCCTACAATGAGCAGTTCTTC. Together with reference TRBV5-1 and TRBJ2-1, the CDR3 gives the full variable domain: KAGVTQTPRYLIKTRGQQVTLSCSPISGHRSVSWYQQTPGQGLQFLFEYFSETQRNKGNFPGRFSGRQFSNSRSEMNVSTLELGDSALYLCASSDGQVSYNEQFFGPGTRLTVL.

The chain recombines TRBV7-2 with TRBJ2-3, with 9 bases that match TRBD1. Germline CDR1 reads SGHTA; CDR2 reads FQGNSA. J lost 6 bases, V lost 4 bases, and 5 bases had no gene match. The CDR3 sequence is 14 residues long. Here the CDR3 reads CASSYGTGKDTQYF. The CDR3 DNA reads TGTGCCAGCAGCTATGGGACAGGGAAGGATACGCAGTATTTT. Looking up the rest from reference TRBV7-2 and TRBJ2-3 gives the full variable domain: GAGVSQSPSNKVTEKGKDVELRCDPISGHTALYWYRQSLGQGLEFLIYFQGNSAPDKSGLPSDRFSAERTGGSVSTLTIQRTQQEDSAVYLCASSYGTGKDTQYFGPGTRLTVL.

CDR3 bases: TGTGCCAGCAGCTTAGGAAGCTTGGCAGGACCCCACAATGAGCAGTTCTTC. It codes for CASSLGSLAGPHNEQFF. V usage is TRBV11-3 and J usage is TRBJ2-1; D not certain. The germline CDR1 and CDR2 sequences are SGHNT and YENEEA. Trimming shortened V by 1 base and J by 5 bases, and 18 bases separated the two germline ends. This CDR3 is 17 amino acids long. Supplemented by reference TRBV11-3 and TRBJ2-1, the full variable domain reads EAGVVQSPRYKIIEKKQPVAFWCNPISGHNTLYWYLQNLGQGPELLIRYENEEAVDDSQLPKDRFSAERLKGVDSTLKIQPAELGDSAVYLCASSLGSLAGPHNEQFFGPGTRLTVL.

The chain has TRBV5-1 and TRBJ2-7; D might be TRBD1 or TRBD2, each matching 5 bases. CDR1 is SGHRS, CDR2 YFSETQ, per germline. Trimming pared 4 bases from V and 0 bases from J, leaving 11 bases between. CDR3 size: 14 residues. The CDR3: CASSLWDGSYEQYF. The CDR3 coding sequence is TGCGCCAGCAGCCTCTGGGACGGCTCCTACGAGCAGTACTTC.

V gene TRBV19 combines with J gene TRBJ2-7, with 10 positions matching TRBD1. The CDR3 runs 15 residues. V lost 5 bases, J lost 3 bases, and 7 bases stayed unmatched. Germline V gene lookup returns CDR1 LNHDA and CDR2 SQIVND (reference sequence). CDR3 protein: CASSQGGQGRYEQYF. The CDR3 DNA sequence: TGTGCCAGTAGTCAGGGGGGACAGGGGCGCTACGAGCAGTACTTC.

The chain has TRBV5-1 and TRBJ2-3; 8 bases map to TRBD1. Germline CDR1 is SGHRS and CDR2 is YFSETQ. The CDR3 spans 16 residues. V gave up 0 bases and J gave up 3 bases; unmatched junction bases: 6. This chain's CDR3 is CASSLEGQARTDTQYF. The CDR3 nucleotides are TGCGCCAGCAGCTTGGAGGGACAGGCCCGTACAGATACGCAGTATTTT.

This chain joins TRBV2 and TRBJ2-1; 9 bases align to TRBD1. CDR1 SNHLY and CDR2 FYNNEI come from the germline V gene. The CDR3 is 15 amino acids. J was trimmed by 8 bases and V by 4 bases; bases with no gene match: 9. The CDR3 region is CASSGGNTGGDEQFF. In DNA, the CDR3 is TGTGCCAGCAGTGGAGGAAACACAGGGGGCGATGAGCAGTTCTTC.

This clone was recorded only once. The chain uses TRBV5-1 and TRBJ2-7, with a possible D match to TRBD2 (5 bases). The CDR3 consists of 14 residues. Between the trimmed V and J ends, which lost 4 bases and 2 bases, there was a span of 13 bases. The germline gives CDR1 SGHRS, CDR2 YFSETQ. For the CDR3, the DNA is TGCGCCAGCAGCCCTCAGACTATGGCCTACGAGCAGTACTTC. Amino acid sequence: CASSPQTMAYEQYF.

The gene calls are TRBV14 and TRBJ2-7; TRBD2 aligns across 11 bases. After removal of 4 bases from V and 6 bases from J, the junction contained 8 bases not matched to a gene. This CDR3 spans 15 amino acids. The germline gives CDR1 SGHDN, CDR2 FVKESK. The CDR3 sequence is CASSLRTGTSGEQYF. The CDR3 DNA reads TGTGCCAGCAGCCTAAGAACCGGGACTAGCGGCGAGCAGTACTTC.